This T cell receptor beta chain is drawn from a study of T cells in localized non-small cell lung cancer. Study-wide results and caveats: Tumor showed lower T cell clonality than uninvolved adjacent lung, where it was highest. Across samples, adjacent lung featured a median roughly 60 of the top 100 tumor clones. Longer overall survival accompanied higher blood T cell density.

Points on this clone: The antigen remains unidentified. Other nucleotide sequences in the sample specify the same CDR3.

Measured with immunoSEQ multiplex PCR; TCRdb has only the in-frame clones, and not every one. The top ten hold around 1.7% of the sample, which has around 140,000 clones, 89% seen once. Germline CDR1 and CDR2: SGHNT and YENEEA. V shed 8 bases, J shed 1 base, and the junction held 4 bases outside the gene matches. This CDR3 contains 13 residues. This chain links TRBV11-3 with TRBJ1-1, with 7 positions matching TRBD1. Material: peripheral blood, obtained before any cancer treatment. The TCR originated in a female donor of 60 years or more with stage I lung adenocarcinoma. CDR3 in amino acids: CASSGGKNTEAFF. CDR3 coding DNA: TGTGCCAGCTCAGGGGGGAAGAACACTGAAGCTTTCTTT.